These 3 T cell receptor beta chains came from one sample sequenced in a study of blood T cell repertoires in COVID-19. Measured with immunoSEQ multiplex PCR; TCRdb has only the in-frame clones, and not every one. The profile shows over 80,000 clones, more than 70% of them singletons. The sample consisted of peripheral blood. These receptors all stem from a human donor in a cohort sampled during active COVID-19.

The chain uses TRBV6-1 and TRBJ1-4, with a tentative D call TRBD1 (6 bases). Germline CDR1 MNHNS, CDR2 SASEGT. Between the trimmed V and J ends, which lost 5 bases and 2 bases, there was a span of 12 bases. CDR3 length equals 15 residues. DNA of the CDR3: TGTGCCAGCAGTACCTACAGGGAGACTAATGAAAAACTGTTTTTT. Protein product: CASSTYRETNEKLFF.

The rearrangement joins TRBV4-1 to TRBJ2-3, with a weak D call TRBD2 (5 bases). Trimming removed 0 bases at V and 6 bases at J, with 19 bases between. The CDR3 is 17 amino acids. Germline CDR1 MGHRA, CDR2 YSYEKL. The DNA for the CDR3 is TGCGCCAGCAGCCAAGATCCCCTAGCAGGACCCCACGATACGCAGTATTTT. This sequence encodes CASSQDPLAGPHDTQYF.

V gene TRBV11-2 combines with J gene TRBJ2-7; 12 bases fit TRBD2. This CDR3 contains 15 residues. J lost 5 bases, V lost 4 bases, and 6 bases had no gene match. Germline values: CDR1 SGHAT, CDR2 FQNNGV. This CDR3 reads CASSSPGLAGHEQYF. CDR3 nucleotide sequence: TGTGCCAGCAGCTCCCCGGGACTAGCGGGCCACGAGCAGTACTTC.